The 21 T cell receptor beta chains reported below all come from one sample, sequenced in a study of T cells after yellow fever vaccination (dated by TCRdb to 2018 to 2020). Taken with the paper, the label for treatment or condition translates to: live attenuated yellow fever vaccine strain. Libraries were prepared through 5' RACE. The instrument given in TCRdb is Illumina HiSeq 2500. Through fastp at Q25 and MiXCR, TCRdb rebuilt clones from the public reads, retaining in-frame beta chains. Entries are consolidated by CDR3 protein sequence, retaining the most common genes and DNA. The sample table lists under 150,000 distinct CDR3 sequences, 7.7% of them with a count of one. 0.73% of the sample goes to the ten largest clones. Sequenced material: CD4+ T cells sorted from PBMCs, taken 5 days after the yellow fever booster vaccination. These receptor sequences come from a man aged 25-45 years who received the YFV17D yellow fever vaccine.

This clonotype was counted many times. The chain carries TRBV7-2 and TRBJ2-7; TRBD2 matches 7 bases. CDR3 length: 16 residues. Germline V lookup: CDR1 SGHTA, CDR2 FQGNSA. V lost 6 bases to trimming and J lost 3 bases; unmatched junction nucleotides: 14. The CDR3 bases are TGTGCCAGCAGTGCACAAAGTGGGAGCGGGATCTACGAGCAGTACTTC. Translated, it gives CASSAQSGSGIYEQYF.

This clonotype was observed at least ten times. The chain is built from TRBV5-1 and TRBJ2-5; the D gene is possibly TRBD1 (6 bases). This CDR3 region has 16 residues. V was pared by 4 bases and J by 2 bases, with 18 bases between. Germline V lookup: CDR1 SGHRS, CDR2 YFSETQ. The CDR3 bases are TGCGCCAGCAGCGTCCGCTTCGGGACAAGTCAAGAGACCCAGTACTTC. Translating gives CASSVRFGTSQETQYF.

Notes on this clonotype: A much larger clone lies one base from this, so it may be a read error. The chain carries TRBV28 and TRBJ1-5, with a weak D call TRBD1 (5 bases). This CDR3 is built from 14 residues. Germline CDR1 reads MDHEN; CDR2 reads SYDVKM. Trimming shortened V by 7 bases and J by 6 bases, and 16 bases separated the two germline ends. The CDR3 region is CASIVDSRTQPQHF. The CDR3, as DNA: TGTGCCAGCATCGTAGACAGCCGCACTCAGCCCCAGCATTTT.

Note on this clonotype: It may be a read error: a sequence one base away is much more abundant. The V call is TRBV12-3 or TRBV12-4, the J call TRBJ2-1, with 12 bases matching TRBD2. The CDR3 runs to 16 residues. V was clipped by 4 bases and J by 7 bases; unmatched bases: 8. The CDR3 protein is CASSWGETSGRNEQFF. The DNA of the CDR3 is TGTGCCAGCAGTTGGGGGGAAACTAGCGGGAGGAATGAGCAGTTCTTC.

This clonotype was recorded many times. The chain employs TRBV10-1 and TRBJ2-7; D is possibly TRBD2 (5 bases). The CDR3 covers 12 residues. Trimming shortened V by 6 bases and J by 8 bases, and 14 bases separated the two germline ends. Germline-derived CDR1 and CDR2 are WNHNN and SYGVQD (reference sequence). Here the CDR3 DNA reads TGCGCCAGCAGCGCTGGCAGCGGAAAGCAGTACTTC. This encodes CASSAGSGKQYF.

The table lists this clonotype with many counts. The chain links TRBV12-3 or TRBV12-4 to TRBJ1-3, with D possibly being TRBD1 (5 bases). The CDR3 runs 14 residues. V was clipped by 3 bases and J by 0 bases, with 6 bases between them. CDR3 nucleotide sequence: TGTGCCAGCAGTTTTGGGGGCTCTGGAAACACCATATATTTT. It encodes CASSFGGSGNTIYF.

This clonotype was counted many times. This chain connects TRBV7-2 to TRBJ2-7; unclear D gene. This CDR3 comprises 14 residues. The V gene's germline CDR1 is SGHTA and CDR2 FQGNSA. V shed 5 bases and J shed 2 bases, with 13 bases lying between them. The CDR3 spells CASSQVGSTYEQYF. The CDR3 region has the DNA TGTGCCAGCAGCCAGGTCGGATCGACCTACGAGCAGTACTTC.

This clonotype occurred many times. This chain joins TRBV11-2 and TRBJ1-6; D not certain. V was shortened by 2 bases and J by 5 bases, with 10 bases between the two germline ends. The V gene's germline CDR1 is SGHAT and CDR2 FQNNGV. The CDR3 contains 15 residues. CDR3 sequence (DNA): TGTGCCAGCAGCTTAAGGCCCAGCGATAATTCACCCCTCCACTTT. Translation: CASSLRPSDNSPLHF.

The rearrangement links TRBV6-2 or TRBV6-3 to TRBJ2-5; 9 bases agree with TRBD1. The junction had 13 bases not matched to a gene; V was cut back by 6 bases and J by 5 bases. Germline CDR1 and CDR2: MNHEY and SVGEGT. This CDR3 is built from 16 residues. The CDR3 DNA reads as TGTGCCAGCAGCCGCCCTCCGGGACAGGGATGGGAGACCCAGTACTTC. Translating gives CASSRPPGQGWETQYF.

This clonotype was seen at least ten times. The chain is built from TRBV11-2 and TRBJ2-3; no clear D. This CDR3 is 13 amino acids long. CDR1 is SGHAT and CDR2 is FQNNGV in the germline V gene. With 6 bases removed from V and 13 bases from J, the gap between germline ends came to 20 bases. CDR3 sequence reads: CASSQVVADLEYF. The CDR3 nucleotides read TGTGCCAGCAGTCAAGTCGTCGCAGATCTCGAGTATTTT.

This clonotype was seen many times. The chain carries TRBV20-1 and TRBJ2-7; D is unresolved. Germline V gives CDR1 DFQATT, CDR2 SNEGSKA (reference sequence). The CDR3 runs 13 residues. V was pared by 4 bases and J by 0 bases, with 10 bases between. In DNA, the CDR3 is TGCAGTGCTATAGGGCCCTTCTCCTACGAGCAGTACTTC. Residues: CSAIGPFSYEQYF.

V usage is TRBV19 and J usage is TRBJ2-7, with TRBD1 as a possible D gene (6 bases). The CDR3 contains 15 residues. Germline CDR1 reads LNHDA; CDR2 reads SQIVND (reference sequence). V shed 6 bases and J shed 4 bases, with 19 bases lying between them. This chain's CDR3 is CASSRLPGHGYEQYF. CDR3 DNA: TGTGCCAGTAGCAGACTTCCGGGACACGGGTACGAGCAGTACTTC.

This clonotype has ten or more counts. The gene calls are TRBV30 and TRBJ2-7; D is undetermined. The CDR3 contains 11 residues. V was clipped by 4 bases and J by 2 bases, with 6 bases between them. Germline V gene lookup returns CDR1 GTSNPN and CDR2 SVGIG (reference sequence). CDR3 in amino acids: CAWTKAYEQYF. CDR3 sequence (DNA): TGTGCCTGGACCAAGGCCTACGAGCAGTACTTC.

On this clonotype: A much larger clonotype is one base distant, so this may be a read error. The V gene is TRBV27, the J gene TRBJ2-7; no clear D. Germline assignment: CDR1 MNHEY and CDR2 SMNVEV (reference sequence). CDR3 size: 13 residues. Trimming took 3 bases from V and 10 from J, leaving 16 bases between them. The CDR3 region is CASSLVPSTDQYF. CDR3 bases: TGTGCCAGCAGTTTGGTACCAAGTACCGACCAGTACTTC.

A remark on this clonotype: At one end the junction does not follow the germline gene, possibly because of a read error. The rearrangement uses TRBV20-1 and TRBJ2-1; 12 bases match TRBD2. The length of the CDR3 is 16 residues. Germline CDR1 DFQATT, CDR2 SNEGSKA (reference sequence). The CDR3, as DNA: TGCTGTGCTAGTACGACTAGCGGGAGTCTTAACAATGAGCAGTTCTTC. It is translated as CCASTTSGSLNNEQFF.

This clonotype was counted ten times or more. The chain carries TRBV5-1 and TRBJ2-3, with a tentative D call TRBD2 (6 bases). This CDR3 is 13 amino acids long. V was pared by 5 bases and J by 4 bases, with 11 bases between. CDR1 SGHRS and CDR2 YFSETQ come from the germline V gene. The CDR3 spells CASRPPGADTQYF. In nucleotides, the CDR3 is TGCGCCAGCAGGCCCCCGGGGGCAGATACGCAGTATTTT. Based on the CDR3 plus reference TRBV5-1 and TRBJ2-3, the full variable domain is KAGVTQTPRYLIKTRGQQVTLSCSPISGHRSVSWYQQTPGQGLQFLFEYFSETQRNKGNFPGRFSGRQFSNSRSEMNVSTLELGDSALYLCASRPPGADTQYFGPGTRLTVL.

The chain links TRBV20-1 to TRBJ1-5; a weak D match, TRBD1 (6 bases). Germline V gives CDR1 DFQATT, CDR2 SNEGSKA (reference sequence). This CDR3 has 13 residues. V was trimmed by 6 bases and J by 4 bases, leaving 13 bases between them. The CDR3 coding sequence is TGCAGTGCCCCGGACAGAGGAAATCAGCCCCAGCATTTT. This gives the protein CSAPDRGNQPQHF.

This clonotype was observed a handful of times. This chain connects TRBV7-2 to TRBJ2-5; 9 bases match TRBD1. This CDR3 is built from 16 residues. Trimming at V came to 5 bases and at J to 5 bases, leaving 12 bases not matched to a gene. The germline gives CDR1 SGHTA, CDR2 FQGNSA. The CDR3 is CASSPDRGRTRETQYF. DNA of the CDR3: TGTGCCAGCAGCCCGGACAGGGGAAGGACCCGGGAGACCCAGTACTTC.

There are many counts of this clonotype. This chain links TRBV6-1 with TRBJ2-7, with 11 nucleotides matching TRBD2. The CDR3 consists of 15 residues. The germline gives CDR1 MNHNS, CDR2 SASEGT. The J segment lost 4 bases and the V segment lost 4 bases, leaving 6 bases of the junction unmatched. CDR3 protein: CASSGGLAGGYEQYF. As DNA, the CDR3 is TGTGCCAGCAGTGGGGGTCTAGCGGGAGGTTACGAGCAGTACTTC.

This clonotype was recorded many times. The chain employs TRBV12-3 or TRBV12-4 and TRBJ2-1; TRBD2 matches 10 bases. After removal of 8 bases from V and 7 bases from J, the junction contained 8 bases not matched to a gene. The CDR3 covers 14 residues. CDR3 residues: CASGASGSQNEQFF. CDR3 nucleotide sequence: TGTGCCAGCGGGGCTAGCGGGAGTCAGAATGAGCAGTTCTTC.

There are a few counts of this clonotype. The V call is TRBV7-2, the J call TRBJ2-7, with D possibly being TRBD2 (5 bases). This CDR3 region has 16 residues. Deletions cut 3 bases from V and 3 bases from J, with 18 bases between. In germline, CDR1 is SGHTA, CDR2 FQGNSA. As DNA, the CDR3 is TGTGCCAGCAGCTTTTCTAGCACGGGTCTTTACTACGAGCAGTACTTC. Translation gives CASSFSSTGLYYEQYF.